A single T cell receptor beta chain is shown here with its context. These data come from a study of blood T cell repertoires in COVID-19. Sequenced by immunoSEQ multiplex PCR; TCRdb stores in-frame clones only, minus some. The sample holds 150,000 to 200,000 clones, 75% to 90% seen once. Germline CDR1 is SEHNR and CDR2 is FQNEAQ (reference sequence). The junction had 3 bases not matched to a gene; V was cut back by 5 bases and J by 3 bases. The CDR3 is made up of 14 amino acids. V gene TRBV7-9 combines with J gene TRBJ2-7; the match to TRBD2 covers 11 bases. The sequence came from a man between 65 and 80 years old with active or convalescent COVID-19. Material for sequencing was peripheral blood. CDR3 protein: CASSAGLAVYEQYF. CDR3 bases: TGTGCCAGCAGCGCGGGACTAGCGGTCTACGAGCAGTACTTC.